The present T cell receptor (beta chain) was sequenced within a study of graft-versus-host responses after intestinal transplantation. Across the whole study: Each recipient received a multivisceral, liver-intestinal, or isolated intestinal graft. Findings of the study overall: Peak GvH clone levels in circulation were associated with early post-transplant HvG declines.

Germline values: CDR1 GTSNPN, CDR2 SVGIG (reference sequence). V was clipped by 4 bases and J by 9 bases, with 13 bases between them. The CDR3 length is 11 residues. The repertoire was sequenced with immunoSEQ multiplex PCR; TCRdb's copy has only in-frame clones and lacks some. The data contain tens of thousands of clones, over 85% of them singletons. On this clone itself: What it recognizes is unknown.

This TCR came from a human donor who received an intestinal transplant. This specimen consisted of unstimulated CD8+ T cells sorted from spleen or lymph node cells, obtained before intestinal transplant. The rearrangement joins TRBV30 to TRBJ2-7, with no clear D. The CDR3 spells CAWTTLIGQYF. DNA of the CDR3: TGTGCCTGGACAACCCTTATCGGGCAGTACTTC.